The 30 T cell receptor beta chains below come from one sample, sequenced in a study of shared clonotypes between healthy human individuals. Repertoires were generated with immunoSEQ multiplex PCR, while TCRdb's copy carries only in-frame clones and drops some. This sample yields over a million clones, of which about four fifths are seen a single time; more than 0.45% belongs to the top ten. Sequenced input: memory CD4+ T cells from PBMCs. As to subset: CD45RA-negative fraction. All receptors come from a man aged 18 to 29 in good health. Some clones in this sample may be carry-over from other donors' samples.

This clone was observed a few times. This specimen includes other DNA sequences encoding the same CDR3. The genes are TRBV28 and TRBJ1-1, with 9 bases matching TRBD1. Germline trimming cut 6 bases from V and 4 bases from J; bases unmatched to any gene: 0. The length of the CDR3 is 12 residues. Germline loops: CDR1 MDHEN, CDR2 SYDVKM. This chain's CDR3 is CASRTGGTEAFF. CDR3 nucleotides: TGTGCCAGCAGGACAGGGGGCACTGAAGCTTTCTTT.

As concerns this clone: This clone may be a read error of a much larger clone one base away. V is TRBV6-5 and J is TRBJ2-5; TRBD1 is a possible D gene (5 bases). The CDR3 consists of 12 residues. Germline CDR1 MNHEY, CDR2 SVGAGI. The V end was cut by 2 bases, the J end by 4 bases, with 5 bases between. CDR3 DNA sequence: TGTGCCAGCAGTTACAGGGGAGAGACCCAGTACTTC. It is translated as CASSYRGETQYF.

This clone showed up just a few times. CDR3 amino acids: CASRRTGDTGELFF. CDR3 DNA: TGTGCCAGCAGAAGGACAGGGGACACCGGGGAGCTGTTTTTT. This rearrangement joins TRBV28 to TRBJ2-2; the match to TRBD1 covers 9 bases. Losses at the gene ends were 6 bases for V and 3 bases for J; bases not matched to a gene: 2. Germline CDR1 and CDR2: MDHEN and SYDVKM. This CDR3 spans 14 amino acids. Supplemented by reference TRBV28 and TRBJ2-2, the full variable domain reads DVKVTQSSRYLVKRTGEKVFLECVQDMDHENMFWYRQDPGLGLRLIYFSYDVKMKEKGDIPEGYSVSREKKERFSLILESASTNQTSMYLCASRRTGDTGELFFGEGSRLTVL.

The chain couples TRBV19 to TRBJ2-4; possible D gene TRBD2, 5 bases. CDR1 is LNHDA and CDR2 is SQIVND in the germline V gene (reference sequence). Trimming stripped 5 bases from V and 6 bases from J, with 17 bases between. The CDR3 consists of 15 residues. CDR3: CASSERRVARNIQYF. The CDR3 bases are TGTGCCAGTAGTGAGCGTAGGGTAGCGAGAAACATTCAGTACTTC.

The CDR3 protein is CASSLVSSGPYF. The CDR3 nucleotides read TGTGCCAGCAGCTTAGTTTCTAGCGGGCCTTATTTT. The chain joins TRBV7-2 to TRBJ2-3, with 8 bases identical to TRBD2. The CDR3 sequence is 12 residues long. Germline assignment: CDR1 SGHTA and CDR2 FQGNSA. V shed 1 base and J 15 bases; nucleotides not matched to a gene: 6.

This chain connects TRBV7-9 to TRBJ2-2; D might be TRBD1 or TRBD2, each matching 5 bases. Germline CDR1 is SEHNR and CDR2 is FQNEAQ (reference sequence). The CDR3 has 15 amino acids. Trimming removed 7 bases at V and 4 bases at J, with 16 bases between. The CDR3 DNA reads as TGTGCCAGCACCCCCCCTGGGGGACGCACCGGGGAGCTGTTTTTT. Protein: CASTPPGGRTGELFF.

The CDR3 DNA sequence: TGCGCCAGCAGCCGGGGCGGGAGGGACAATGAGCAGTTCTTC. It encodes CASSRGGRDNEQFF. The chain combines TRBV4-1 with TRBJ2-1; the match to TRBD2 covers 9 bases. Unmatched junction bases numbered 3, after V lost 4 bases and J lost 5 bases. The CDR3 has 14 residues. Per the germline V gene, CDR1 is MGHRA and CDR2 is YSYEKL.

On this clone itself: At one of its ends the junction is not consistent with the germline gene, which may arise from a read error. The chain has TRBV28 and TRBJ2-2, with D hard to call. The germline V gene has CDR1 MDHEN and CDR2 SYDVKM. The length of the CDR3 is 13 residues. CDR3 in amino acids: CASSYLNNGELFF. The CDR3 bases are TGTGCCAGCAGTTACCTCAACAACGGGGAGCTGTTTTTT.

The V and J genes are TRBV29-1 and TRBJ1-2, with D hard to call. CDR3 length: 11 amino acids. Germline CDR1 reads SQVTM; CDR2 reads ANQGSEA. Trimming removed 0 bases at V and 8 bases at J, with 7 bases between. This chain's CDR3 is CSVEDVGGYTF. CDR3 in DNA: TGCAGCGTTGAAGACGTGGGCGGCTACACCTTC.

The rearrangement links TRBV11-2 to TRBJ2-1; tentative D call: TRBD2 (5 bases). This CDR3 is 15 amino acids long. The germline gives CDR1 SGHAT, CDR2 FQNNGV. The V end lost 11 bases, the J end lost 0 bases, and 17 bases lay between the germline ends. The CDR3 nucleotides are TGTGCCTCCCGGGGTGGGATCATCTCCTACAATGAGCAGTTCTTC. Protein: CASRGGIISYNEQFF.

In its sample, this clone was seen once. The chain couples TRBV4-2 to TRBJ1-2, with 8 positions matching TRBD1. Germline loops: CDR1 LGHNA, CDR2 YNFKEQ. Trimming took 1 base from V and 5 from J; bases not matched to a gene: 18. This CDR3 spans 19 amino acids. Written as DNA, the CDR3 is TGTGCCAGCAGCCAAGCGGAACCATCGGCAGGGGGCGCAAGGTATGGCTACACCTTC. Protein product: CASSQAEPSAGGARYGYTF.

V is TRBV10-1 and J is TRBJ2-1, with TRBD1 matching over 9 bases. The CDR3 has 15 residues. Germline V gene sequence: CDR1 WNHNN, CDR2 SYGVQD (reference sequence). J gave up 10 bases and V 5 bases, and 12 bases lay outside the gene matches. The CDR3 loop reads CASSNRGRGAREQFF. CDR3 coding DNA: TGCGCCAGCAGTAACAGGGGGCGCGGGGCTCGGGAGCAGTTCTTC.

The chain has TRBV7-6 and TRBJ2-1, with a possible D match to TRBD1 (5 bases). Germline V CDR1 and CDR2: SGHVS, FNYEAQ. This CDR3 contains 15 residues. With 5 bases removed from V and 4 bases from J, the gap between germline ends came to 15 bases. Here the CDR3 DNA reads TGTGCCAGCAGCCCACGAAGGACATCTTACAATGAGCAGTTCTTC. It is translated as CASSPRRTSYNEQFF.

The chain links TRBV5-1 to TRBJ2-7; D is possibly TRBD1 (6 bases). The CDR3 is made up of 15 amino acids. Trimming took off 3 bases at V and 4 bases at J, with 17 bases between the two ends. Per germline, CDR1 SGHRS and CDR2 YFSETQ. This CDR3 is CASSSRTDLGYEQYF. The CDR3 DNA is TGCGCCAGCAGCTCCCGGACAGACTTAGGGTACGAGCAGTACTTC.

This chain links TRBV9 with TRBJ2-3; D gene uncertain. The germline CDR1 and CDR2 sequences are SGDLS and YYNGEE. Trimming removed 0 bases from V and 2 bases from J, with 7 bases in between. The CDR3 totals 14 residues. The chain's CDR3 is CASSVVPPTDTQYF. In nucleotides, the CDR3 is TGTGCCAGCAGCGTAGTTCCCCCCACAGATACGCAGTATTTT. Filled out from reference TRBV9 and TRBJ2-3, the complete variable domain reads DSGVTQTPKHLITATGQRVTLRCSPRSGDLSVYWYQQSLDQGLQFLIQYYNGEERAKGNILERFSAQQFPDLHSELNLSSLELGDSALYFCASSVVPPTDTQYFGPGTRLTVL.

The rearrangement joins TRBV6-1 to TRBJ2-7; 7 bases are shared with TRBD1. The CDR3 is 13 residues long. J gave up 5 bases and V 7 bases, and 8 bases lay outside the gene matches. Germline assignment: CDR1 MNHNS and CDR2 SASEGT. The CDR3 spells CASIRDRVDEQYF. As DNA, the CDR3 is TGTGCCAGCATTCGAGACAGGGTCGACGAGCAGTACTTC.

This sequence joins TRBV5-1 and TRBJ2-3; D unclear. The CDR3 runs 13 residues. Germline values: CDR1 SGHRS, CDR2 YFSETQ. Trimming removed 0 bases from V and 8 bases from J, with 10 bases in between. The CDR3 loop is CASSLDFEGTQYF. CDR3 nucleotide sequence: TGCGCCAGCAGCTTGGACTTCGAAGGTACGCAGTATTTT.

The DNA of the CDR3 is TGTGCCAGCAGCTTCGGCACAGATACGCAGTATTTT. The encoded protein is CASSFGTDTQYF. The V call is TRBV7-3, the J call TRBJ2-3; D gene unclear. CDR1 and CDR2 (germline): SGHTA, FQGTGA. V lost 3 bases and J lost 1, with 2 bases in between. CDR3 size: 12 residues.

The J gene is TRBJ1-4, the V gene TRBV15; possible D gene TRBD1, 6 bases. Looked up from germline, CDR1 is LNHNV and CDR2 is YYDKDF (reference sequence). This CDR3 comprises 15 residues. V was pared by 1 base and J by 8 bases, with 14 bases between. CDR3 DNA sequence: TGTGCCACCAGCAGAGGTGGGGGGGCTGGCGAAAAACTGTTTTTT. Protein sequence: CATSRGGGAGEKLFF. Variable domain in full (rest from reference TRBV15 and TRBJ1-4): DAMVIQNPRYQVTQFGKPVTLSCSQTLNHNVMYWYQQKSSQAPKLLFHYYDKDFNNEADTPDNFQSRRPNTSFCFLDIRSPGLGDTAMYLCATSRGGGAGEKLFFGSGTQLSVL.

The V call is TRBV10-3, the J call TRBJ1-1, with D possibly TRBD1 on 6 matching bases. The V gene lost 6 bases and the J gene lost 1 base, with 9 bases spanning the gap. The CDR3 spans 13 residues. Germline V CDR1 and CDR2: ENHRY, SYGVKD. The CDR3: CAISRDKNTEAFF. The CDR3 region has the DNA TGTGCCATCAGCCGGGACAAGAACACTGAAGCTTTCTTT.

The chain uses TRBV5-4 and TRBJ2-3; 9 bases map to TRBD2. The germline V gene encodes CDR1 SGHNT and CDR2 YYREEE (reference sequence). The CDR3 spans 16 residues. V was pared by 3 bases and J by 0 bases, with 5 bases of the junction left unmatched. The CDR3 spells CASSSPSGASTDTQYF. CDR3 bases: TGTGCCAGCAGCTCGCCTAGCGGGGCTAGCACAGATACGCAGTATTTT. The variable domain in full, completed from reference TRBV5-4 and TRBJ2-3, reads ETGVTQSPTHLIKTRGQQVTLRCSSQSGHNTVSWYQQALGQGPQFIFQYYREEENGRGNFPPRFSGLQFPNYSSELNVNALELDDSALYLCASSSPSGASTDTQYFGPGTRLTVL.

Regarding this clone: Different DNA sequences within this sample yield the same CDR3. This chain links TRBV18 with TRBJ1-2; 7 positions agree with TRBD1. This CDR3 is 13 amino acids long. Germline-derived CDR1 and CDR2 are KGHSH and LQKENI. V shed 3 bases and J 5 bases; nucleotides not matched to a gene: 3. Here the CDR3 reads CASSPGQSYGYTF. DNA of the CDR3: TGTGCCAGCTCACCGGGACAGAGTTATGGCTACACCTTC.

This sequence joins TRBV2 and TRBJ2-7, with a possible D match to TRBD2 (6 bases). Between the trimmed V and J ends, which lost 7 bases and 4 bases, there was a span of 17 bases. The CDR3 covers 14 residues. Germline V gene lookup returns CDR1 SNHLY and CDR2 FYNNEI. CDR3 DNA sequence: TGTGCCAGCACGCCCGCCCGGGAGCCTTACGAGCAGTACTTC. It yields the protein CASTPAREPYEQYF.

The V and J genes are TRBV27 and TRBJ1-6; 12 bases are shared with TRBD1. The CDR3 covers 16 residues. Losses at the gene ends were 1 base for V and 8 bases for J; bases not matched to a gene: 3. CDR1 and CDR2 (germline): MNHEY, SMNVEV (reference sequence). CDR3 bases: TGTGCCAGCAGTTTATATGGGGACAGGGGGCATTCACCCCTCCACTTT. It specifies CASSLYGDRGHSPLHF.

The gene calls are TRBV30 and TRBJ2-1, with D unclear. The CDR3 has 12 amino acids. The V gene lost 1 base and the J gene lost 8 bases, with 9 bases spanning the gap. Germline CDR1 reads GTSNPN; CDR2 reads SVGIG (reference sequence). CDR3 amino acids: CAWSADRDEQFF. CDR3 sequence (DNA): TGTGCCTGGAGTGCCGATAGGGATGAGCAGTTCTTC.

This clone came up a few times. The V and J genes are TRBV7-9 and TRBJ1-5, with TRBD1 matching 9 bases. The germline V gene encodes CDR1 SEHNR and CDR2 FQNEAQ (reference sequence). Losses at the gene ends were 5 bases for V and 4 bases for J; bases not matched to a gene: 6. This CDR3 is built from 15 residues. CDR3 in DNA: TGTGCCAGCAGCCCCATTGGACAGGGGAATCAGCCCCAGCATTTT. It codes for CASSPIGQGNQPQHF.

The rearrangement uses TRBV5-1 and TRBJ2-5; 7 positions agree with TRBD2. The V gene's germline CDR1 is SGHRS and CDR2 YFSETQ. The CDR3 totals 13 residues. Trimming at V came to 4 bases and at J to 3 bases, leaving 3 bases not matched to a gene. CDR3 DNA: TGCGCCAGCAGCCGACTAGCTAAAGAGACCCAGTACTTC. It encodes CASSRLAKETQYF.

For the CDR3, the DNA is TGCGCCAGCAGCCTCGCGGCAGGGTTTAATGAAAAACTGTTTTTT. Its protein product is CASSLAAGFNEKLFF. The chain couples TRBV4-1 to TRBJ1-4; weak D call: TRBD1 (5 bases). V lost 4 bases, J lost 4 bases, and 13 bases lay in between. This CDR3 comprises 15 residues. The germline CDR1 and CDR2 sequences are MGHRA and YSYEKL.

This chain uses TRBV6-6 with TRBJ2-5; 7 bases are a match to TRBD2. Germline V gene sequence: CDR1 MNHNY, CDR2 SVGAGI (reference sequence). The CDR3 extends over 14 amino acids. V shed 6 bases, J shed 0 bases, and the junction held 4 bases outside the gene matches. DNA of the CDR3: TGTGCCAGCAGACGTAGCGGGTACCAAGAGACCCAGTACTTC. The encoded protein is CASRRSGYQETQYF.

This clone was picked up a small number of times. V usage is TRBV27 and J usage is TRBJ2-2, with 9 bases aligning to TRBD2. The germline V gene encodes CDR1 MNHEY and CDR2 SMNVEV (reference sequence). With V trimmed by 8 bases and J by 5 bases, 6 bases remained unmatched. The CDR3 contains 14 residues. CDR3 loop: CASYRAGGTGELFF. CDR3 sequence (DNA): TGTGCCAGCTACCGAGCGGGAGGAACCGGGGAGCTGTTTTTT.